This record covers a single T cell receptor (beta chain). Its antigen is as yet unknown. Regarding time point: persistent/refractory GD, antithyroid drugs over 5 years with positive TRAb. Scientists built the TCR library using RNA that was extracted from PBMCs. Guidelines of the American Thyroid Association were used to diagnose Graves' disease. Patients all came to the study from an endocrinology department in Xi'an, China. V was clipped by 3 bases and J by 0 bases, with 11 bases between them. CDR1 is KGHDR, CDR2 SFDVKD, per germline. The CDR3 has 16 residues. Construction of the TCR beta libraries employed iRepertoire HTBI primers in conjunction with Arm-PCR of CDR3 regions. MiXCR, applied by TCRdb to the multiplex PCR reads, yields one record per CDR3 protein. There are about 460,000 distinct CDR3 sequences in the sample; under 25% occur only once, and roughly 14% lies in the top ten. The source of the sample is a study of regulatory T cells in long-lasting Graves disease. Study results and limitations: With approximately 3,000 shared public clonotypes, persistent patients exceeded new patients, who shared about a thousand. Sample size was small, which may have lowered accuracy.

The rearrangement links TRBV24-1 to TRBJ1-5; D uncertain. The sample in question was peripheral blood mononuclear cells (PBMCs), obtained when the disease was refractory, from a patient treated with antithyroid drugs. The TCR was taken from a female donor with Graves disease. The CDR3 sequence is CATSDTAADSNQPQHF. The CDR3, as DNA: TGTGCCACCAGTGATACGGCAGCAGATAGCAATCAGCCCCAGCATTTT.